This T cell receptor beta chain was retrieved from a study of T-cell reconstitution after alpha-beta-depleted transplantation in children. General study points: At around two months after transplant, the alpha-beta T cells were reportedly derived from several hundred expanded clones that came from non-depleted graft cells. It was newly produced T cells that mostly accounted for T-cell counts and diversity one year after transplant. Some patients' high day-60 TCRbeta diversity was attributed to recipient cells surviving conditioning.

This clonotype was seen repeatedly, ten times or more. Its target is not known. The CDR3 has 13 amino acids. V shed 0 bases and J shed 0 bases, with 3 bases lying between them. Germline V gene sequence: CDR1 LGHNA, CDR2 YSLEER. Molecular barcoding with unique molecular identifiers was used for the TCRbeta library. TCRdb reprocessed the PCR reads with MiXCR, giving one entry per CDR3 protein. This table holds some 76,000 distinct CDR3 sequences, roughly a tenth found once. The TCR originated in a boy younger than 18 with acute myeloid leukemia, due to receive a stem cell transplant. The gene calls are TRBV4-3 and TRBJ2-7; unclear D gene. This material consisted of PBMCs, taken before TCRalphabeta/CD19-depleted stem cell transplant. In nucleotides, the CDR3 is TGCGCCAGCAGCCAAGAAGCCTCCTACGAGCAGTACTTC. Protein: CASSQEASYEQYF.